A single sample is the source of the 27 T cell receptor beta chains below, sequenced in a study of metastatic and nonmetastatic thyroid tumors. Thyroid surgery was preceded by no treatment in any patient. Via MiXCR, TCRdb re-called the PCR reads. The table includes 20,000 or so clones, about 35% detected once. Sequenced material: tumor tissue. Every receptor here comes from a female donor with papillary thyroid cancer or a benign thyroid nodule (not recorded which). Some clones in this sample may be carry-over from other donors' samples.

The chain combines TRBV5-1 with TRBJ2-7, with TRBD1 matching over 10 bases. The CDR3 has 14 amino acids. J was trimmed by 5 bases and V by 5 bases; bases with no gene match: 7. Germline V gene sequence: CDR1 SGHRS, CDR2 YFSETQ. The CDR3 loop reads CASRFRDRGHEQYF. CDR3 DNA sequence: TGCGCCAGCAGATTCCGGGACAGGGGACACGAGCAGTACTTC.

The V and J genes are TRBV30 and TRBJ1-2; TRBD1 matches 7 bases. CDR3 length: 13 residues. Germline V gives CDR1 GTSNPN, CDR2 SVGIG (reference sequence). Trimming at V came to 8 bases and at J to 4 bases, leaving 10 bases not matched to a gene. The CDR3 reads CAGTVTVAYGYTF. For the CDR3, the DNA is TGTGCCGGGACAGTTACTGTTGCCTATGGCTACACCTTC. The entire variable domain, with the rest obtained from reference TRBV30 and TRBJ1-2, is as follows: SQTIHQWPATLVQPVGSPLSLECTVEGTSNPNLYWYRQAAGRGLQLLFYSVGIGQISSEVPQNLSASRPQDRQFILSSKKLLLSDSGFYLCAGTVTVAYGYTFGSGTRLTVV.

The V gene is TRBV24-1, the J gene TRBJ2-7, with 14 bases that match TRBD2. Per germline, CDR1 KGHDR and CDR2 SFDVKD. CDR3 size: 20 residues. The trim removed 4 bases at V and 2 bases at J, leaving 15 bases unmatched. The CDR3 DNA reads TGTGCCACCAGTGAGGACCACATCCAGGGACTAGCGGGAGAGCCCTACGAGCAGTACTTC. Protein sequence: CATSEDHIQGLAGEPYEQYF.

The chain links TRBV20-1 to TRBJ1-1; D unclear. V shed 7 bases and J shed 6 bases, with 9 bases lying between them. The CDR3 contains 10 residues. The germline gives CDR1 DFQATT, CDR2 SNEGSKA (reference sequence). CDR3 in DNA: TGCAGTGTAAATAAACCTGAAGCTTTCTTT. Translated, it gives CSVNKPEAFF.

This clone was observed a few times. V gene TRBV28 combines with J gene TRBJ2-3; possible D gene TRBD1, 6 bases. Germline CDR1 reads MDHEN; CDR2 reads SYDVKM. V was shortened by 4 bases and J by 1 base, with 15 bases between the two germline ends. The CDR3 sequence is 16 residues long. The CDR3 reads CASSSLNRAGTDTQYF. The CDR3 DNA reads TGTGCCAGCAGTTCATTGAACAGGGCAGGCACAGATACGCAGTATTTT. The complete variable domain, with remaining parts taken from reference TRBV28 and TRBJ2-3, reads DVKVTQSSRYLVKRTGEKVFLECVQDMDHENMFWYRQDPGLGLRLIYFSYDVKMKEKGDIPEGYSVSREKKERFSLILESASTNQTSMYLCASSSLNRAGTDTQYFGPGTRLTVL.

This rearrangement joins TRBV13 to TRBJ2-7; 10 bases fit TRBD2. Trimming removed 5 bases from V and 0 bases from J; junction bases left unmatched: 7. Germline V lookup: CDR1 PRHDT, CDR2 FYEKMQ (reference sequence). The CDR3 has 16 residues. The CDR3 spells CASSRGLAEISYEQYF. CDR3 bases: TGTGCCAGCAGCCGCGGACTAGCGGAGATCTCCTACGAGCAGTACTTC.

The rearrangement joins TRBV10-3 to TRBJ1-1; 10 nucleotides align to TRBD1. V lost 10 bases to trimming and J lost 5 bases; unmatched junction nucleotides: 19. CDR3 length: 17 amino acids. Germline CDR1 ENHRY, CDR2 SYGVKD. The CDR3 bases are TGTGCCACGACCCGGGCCGGGACAGGGGATTTAAGTACTGAAGCTTTCTTT. Translated: CATTRAGTGDLSTEAFF.

This clone was detected a few times. V is TRBV28 and J is TRBJ1-2; 11 bases agree with TRBD1. Germline CDR1 reads MDHEN; CDR2 reads SYDVKM. This CDR3 has 14 amino acids. V was clipped by 6 bases and J by 3 bases; unmatched bases: 3. In DNA, the CDR3 is TGTGCCAGCAGAGGACAGGGGGCTGACTATGGCTACACCTTC. It is translated as CASRGQGADYGYTF.

This clone came up a few times. This chain connects TRBV6-1 to TRBJ2-2; 10 nucleotides agree with TRBD2. Trimming removed 10 bases from V and 4 bases from J; junction bases left unmatched: 12. CDR1 MNHNS and CDR2 SASEGT come from the germline V gene. The CDR3 covers 16 residues. CDR3 amino acids: CANGRSGGASTGELFF. CDR3 sequence (DNA): TGTGCCAATGGGAGGAGCGGGGGGGCCAGCACCGGGGAGCTGTTTTTT.

The chain is built from TRBV30 and TRBJ1-5; D is undetermined. In germline, CDR1 is GTSNPN, CDR2 SVGIG (reference sequence). V gave up 0 bases and J gave up 5 bases, with 11 bases separating them. CDR3 size: 14 residues. This CDR3 is CAWSVWGGHQPQHF. CDR3 DNA: TGTGCCTGGAGTGTATGGGGAGGGCATCAGCCCCAGCATTTT.

In its sample, this clone was seen a few times. The chain uses TRBV20-1 and TRBJ2-1; D gene unclear. The CDR3 has 16 amino acids. V lost 2 bases and J 4 bases, leaving 18 bases between the germline ends. Germline V CDR1 and CDR2: DFQATT, SNEGSKA (reference sequence). In DNA, the CDR3 is TGCAGTGCTAGACCTAGGATAGTTCGGCATTACAATGAGCAGTTCTTC. Its translation: CSARPRIVRHYNEQFF.

The sample holds a few counts of this clone. This chain connects TRBV10-3 to TRBJ2-3, with 9 bases fitting TRBD1. CDR3 length equals 13 residues. V trimming: 10 bases; J trimming: 6 bases; junction bases outside the gene matches: 8. Germline-derived CDR1 and CDR2 are ENHRY and SYGVKD. The CDR3 region has the DNA TGTGCCACGAAGGGACAGGGTCTGGATACGCAGTATTTT. Residues: CATKGQGLDTQYF.

The chain links TRBV11-2 to TRBJ1-5; the D is unclear. Germline V gives CDR1 SGHAT, CDR2 FQNNGV. This CDR3 is 17 amino acids long. V lost 3 bases and J 6 bases, leaving 21 bases between the germline ends. CDR3 coding DNA: TGTGCCAGCAGCTTGGTTCAGACGCCAACGGGAACTCAGCCCCAGCATTTT. Translation: CASSLVQTPTGTQPQHF.

The chain uses TRBV2 and TRBJ2-3; TRBD1 is a possible D gene (6 bases). The CDR3 length is 14 residues. The V and J ends lost 4 bases and 0 bases respectively, with 8 bases between them. Germline CDR1 is SNHLY and CDR2 is FYNNEI. The DNA for the CDR3 is TGTGCCAGCAGTGCGGACAGAAGCACAGATACGCAGTATTTT. Residues: CASSADRSTDTQYF.

This clone has just a few counts. The rearrangement joins TRBV28 to TRBJ1-5; the match to TRBD1 covers 7 bases. Germline-derived CDR1 and CDR2 are MDHEN and SYDVKM. Trimming cost V 4 bases and J 1 base; bases outside gene matches: 4. CDR3 size: 15 residues. CDR3: CASSWGQTSNQPQHF. CDR3 in DNA: TGTGCCAGCAGTTGGGGACAGACGAGCAATCAGCCCCAGCATTTT.

This CDR3 reads CSANGQETQYF. The CDR3 bases are TGCAGTGCTAACGGTCAGGAGACCCAGTACTTC. V gene TRBV20-1 combines with J gene TRBJ2-5; no firm D call. Germline loops: CDR1 DFQATT, CDR2 SNEGSKA (reference sequence). The CDR3 is 11 amino acids. With 4 bases removed from V and 5 bases from J, the gap between germline ends came to 8 bases.

This clone has just one count. The chain is built from TRBV20-1 and TRBJ1-2, with a weak D call TRBD1 (5 bases). The length of the CDR3 is 12 residues. Per the germline V gene, CDR1 is DFQATT and CDR2 is SNEGSKA (reference sequence). Deletions cut 6 bases from V and 8 bases from J, with 16 bases between. The CDR3 DNA follows: TGCAGTGCCGCAAACCTGGGGGACGGCTACACCTTC. Translating it yields CSAANLGDGYTF.

This clone was recorded once. The rearrangement uses TRBV7-9 and TRBJ1-2, with 7 bases that match TRBD1. Germline CDR1 and CDR2: SEHNR and FQNEAQ (reference sequence). With V trimmed by 5 bases and J by 5 bases, 8 bases remained unmatched. This CDR3 contains 14 residues. This chain's CDR3 is CASSPRQGPYGYTF. The CDR3 DNA reads TGTGCCAGCAGCCCCCGACAGGGACCTTATGGCTACACCTTC.

The chain couples TRBV7-9 to TRBJ1-4, with a weak D call TRBD1 (5 bases). This CDR3 region has 15 residues. Germline V lookup: CDR1 SEHNR, CDR2 FQNEAQ (reference sequence). Trimming stripped 4 bases from V and 7 bases from J, with 16 bases between. The CDR3 nucleotides read TGTGCCAGCAGCTCCGGTTTGTTGACAGCTGAAAAACTGTTTTTT. Residues: CASSSGLLTAEKLFF. The full variable domain, in which reference TRBV7-9 and TRBJ1-4 provide the parts outside the CDR3, is DTGVSQNPRHKITKRGQNVTFRCDPISEHNRLYWYRQTLGQGPEFLTYFQNEAQLEKSRLLSDRFSAERPKGSFSTLEIQRTEQGDSAMYLCASSSGLLTAEKLFFGSGTQLSVL.

This rearrangement joins TRBV11-2 to TRBJ2-1; 9 bases match TRBD2. Germline-derived CDR1 and CDR2 are SGHAT and FQNNGV. V was clipped by 6 bases and J by 2 bases; unmatched bases: 5. This CDR3 is 15 amino acids long. The CDR3 spells CASRERTSAYNEQFF. The CDR3 region has the DNA TGTGCCAGCAGAGAAAGGACTAGCGCCTACAATGAGCAGTTCTTC.

This clone has just a few counts. CDR3 nucleotide sequence: TGTGCCAGCAGTTTCGGGGACAGGGATCCCTATGGCTACACCTTC. Its translation: CASSFGDRDPYGYTF. This chain connects TRBV6-2 or TRBV6-3 to TRBJ1-2; 9 nucleotides line up with TRBD1. V gave up 4 bases and J gave up 4 bases; unmatched junction bases: 7. Germline V gene sequence: CDR1 MNHEY, CDR2 SVGEGT. The CDR3 is 15 amino acids.

The chain uses TRBV5-1 and TRBJ1-1; D gene uncertain. Germline V gene data show CDR1 as SGHRS and CDR2 as YFSETQ. V lost 5 bases and J 4 bases, leaving 15 bases between the germline ends. The CDR3 runs to 14 residues. DNA for the CDR3: TGCGCCAGCAGAGGGCCAGGCGAGACCACTGAAGCTTTCTTT. Protein: CASRGPGETTEAFF.

The rearrangement uses TRBV20-1 and TRBJ2-1; 8 positions match TRBD2. This CDR3 comprises 14 residues. CDR1 is DFQATT, CDR2 SNEGSKA, per germline (reference sequence). The J segment lost 8 bases and the V segment lost 4 bases, leaving 10 bases of the junction unmatched. CDR3 coding DNA: TGCAGTGCTATCGAAGCGGGAGTAATCGATGAGCAGTTCTTC. It specifies CSAIEAGVIDEQFF.

The V gene is TRBV12-3 or TRBV12-4, the J gene TRBJ1-5; D uncertain. V lost 3 bases and J 7 bases, leaving 7 bases between the germline ends. The length of the CDR3 is 12 residues. The CDR3 is CASSFQKQPQHF. The CDR3 DNA reads TGTGCCAGCAGTTTTCAGAAACAGCCCCAGCATTTT.

This clone was observed many times. V gene TRBV20-1 combines with J gene TRBJ2-5; a weak D match, TRBD2 (6 bases). Germline V gives CDR1 DFQATT, CDR2 SNEGSKA (reference sequence). The CDR3 has 14 residues. V was cut by 0 bases and J by 5 bases, with 13 bases left in between. The CDR3 DNA reads TGCAGTGCTAGAGATTTGGGGGAGGTGGAGACCCAGTACTTC. Translating it yields CSARDLGEVETQYF.

The V gene is TRBV11-3, the J gene TRBJ2-5, with D perhaps matching TRBD1 or TRBD2 (5 bases each). The ends were cut back, 2 bases at V and 4 bases at J, with 14 bases in the middle. Germline V gene lookup returns CDR1 SGHNT and CDR2 YENEEA. The CDR3 runs 15 residues. CDR3 in amino acids: CASSLSGTRRETQYF. The CDR3 nucleotides are TGTGCCAGCAGCTTATCCGGGACGAGAAGAGAGACCCAGTACTTC.

This rearrangement joins TRBV20-1 to TRBJ2-7, with D perhaps matching TRBD1 (6 bases). The germline gives CDR1 DFQATT, CDR2 SNEGSKA (reference sequence). CDR3 length: 12 amino acids. Trimming removed 6 bases from V and 8 bases from J, with 17 bases in between. The CDR3 sequence is CSASGQPPKQYF. CDR3 coding DNA: TGCAGTGCCTCCGGACAGCCTCCAAAGCAGTACTTC.